One TCR beta chain is described in this entry. Participant-reported clinical history was the basis for cohort assignment. These data belong to a study of blood T cell repertoires in COVID-19. About the research overall: PBMCs, B-cell-depleted T cells, or T cells were the source of the cDNA or gDNA that made up the material.

V was pared by 3 bases and J by 0 bases, with 12 bases between. CDR1 is SGHTA and CDR2 is FQGTGA in the germline V gene. The CDR3 spans 15 residues. Original data processing: It was from reference gene primer amplification that nucleated cell counts were estimated. The repertoire was sequenced with immunoSEQ multiplex PCR; TCRdb's copy has only in-frame clones and lacks some. The DNA was the basis for D and trimming; V, J and clone size are from that table. Of about 250,000 clones listed, 86% are singletons. Sequences were obtained from PBMCs or T cells enriched from blood (not recorded which). V usage is TRBV7-3 and J usage is TRBJ2-7; perhaps TRBD1 as D (5 bases). This receptor was identified in a man between 18 and 35 years old who had recovered from COVID-19. CDR3 DNA: TGTGCCAGCAGCTTGGGGCTCGGCAGCTCCTACGAGCAGTACTTC. It specifies CASSLGLGSSYEQYF. Based on the CDR3 plus reference TRBV7-3 and TRBJ2-7, the full variable domain is GAGVSQTPSNKVTEKGKYVELRCDPISGHTALYWYRQSLGQGPEFLIYFQGTGAADDSGLPNDRFFAVRPEGSVSTLKIQRTERGDSAVYLCASSLGLGSSYEQYFGPGTRLTVT.